This T cell receptor (beta chain) was found in a study of a mutant IDH1 vaccine in newly diagnosed glioma. Time point in this sample: week 35, safety follow-up. What each vaccine dose contained was 300 ug of mutant IDH1 20-mer peptide, accompanied by topical imiquimod. Astrocytomas that were new, WHO grade 3 or 4, IDH1-mutant and ATRX-lost were present in the donors. The protocol was immunoSEQ multiplex PCR, while the TCRdb copy is restricted to in-frame clones and leaves out a portion. The repertoire includes fewer than 55,000 clones, about 86% of them detected once, and 4.5% to 5.5% sits in the top ten. As regards this clone: Antigen unknown.

The CDR3 contains 12 residues. With 5 bases removed from V and 2 bases from J, the gap between germline ends came to 7 bases. Germline-derived CDR1 and CDR2 are SGHTS and YDEGEE. The rearrangement uses TRBV5-8 and TRBJ1-1, with D uncertain. The sequencing here drew on PBMCs, taken from a glioma patient whose treatment included an IDH1 peptide vaccine. This clonotype was sampled from a middle-aged woman with glioma. Some clones in this sample may be carry-over from other donors' samples. The chain's CDR3 is CASSRGNTEAFF. The CDR3 nucleotides read TGTGCCAGCAGTCGGGGTAACACTGAAGCTTTCTTT. Based on the CDR3 plus reference TRBV5-8 and TRBJ1-1, the full variable domain is EAGVTQSPTHLIKTRGQQATLRCSPISGHTSVYWYQQALGLGLQFLLWYDEGEERNRGNFPPRFSGRQFPNYSSELNVNALELEDSALYLCASSRGNTEAFFGQGTRLTVV.